The 21 T cell receptor beta chains given below trace back to one sample, sequenced in a study of OX40 agonist ivuxolimab in advanced cancers. Generated by immunoSEQ multiplex PCR, the TCRdb table keeps only in-frame clones and is missing some. The sample holds 46,000 or so clones, over 60% seen once. This specimen was CD4+ or CD8+ T cells sorted from blood, taken in a trial of the OX40 agonist ivuxolimab. The source is an adult with an advanced solid tumor such as melanoma, head and neck, liver or kidney cancer.

The CDR3: CASSRTEAYEQYF. Written as DNA, the CDR3 is TGTGCCAGCTCACGGACAGAAGCCTACGAGCAGTACTTC. V and J are TRBV5-4 and TRBJ2-7, with D tentatively TRBD1 (6 bases). Germline CDR1 SGHNT, CDR2 YYREEE (reference sequence). The CDR3 sequence is 13 residues long. The germline V and J ends were trimmed by 7 bases and 2 bases, with 13 bases remaining between them.

As DNA, the CDR3 is TGTGCCAGCAGTCTGGTAGGACAGGTTACCTACGAGCAGTACTTC. Protein sequence: CASSLVGQVTYEQYF. The rearrangement uses TRBV27 and TRBJ2-5, with 7 positions matching TRBD1. TRBJ2-7 explains the end of the DNA better; the J call may be wrong. This CDR3 is built from 15 residues. Germline-derived CDR1 and CDR2 are MNHEY and SMNVEV (reference sequence).

The genes are TRBV23-1 and TRBJ2-5; TRBD1 might be the D (5 bases). TRBV23-1 is placed among ORFs of uncertain function. This CDR3 comprises 17 residues. V was pared by 4 bases and J by 7 bases, with 25 bases between. The CDR3 DNA is TGCGCCAGCAGTCCTCAAATTACTTGCGACAGCGCACTGACCCAGTACTTC. Its protein is CASSPQITCDSALTQYF.

This chain links TRBV5-4 with TRBJ1-2; no clear D. The CDR3 consists of 15 residues. The germline V and J ends were trimmed by 0 bases and 0 bases, with 9 bases remaining between them. From germline, CDR1 is SGHNT and CDR2 YYREEE (reference sequence). This CDR3 reads CASSLDGRANYGYTF. The CDR3 coding sequence is TGTGCCAGCAGCTTGGACGGACGAGCTAACTATGGCTACACCTTC. Full variable domain (outside the CDR3, taken from reference TRBV5-4 and TRBJ1-2): ETGVTQSPTHLIKTRGQQVTLRCSSQSGHNTVSWYQQALGQGPQFIFQYYREEENGRGNFPPRFSGLQFPNYSSELNVNALELDDSALYLCASSLDGRANYGYTFGSGTRLTVV.

This clone is medium-sized in the sample. The gene calls are TRBV11-3 and TRBJ2-1, with D possibly being TRBD2 (5 bases). Germline V gene data show CDR1 as SGHNT and CDR2 as YENEEA. Trimming stripped 7 bases from V and 6 bases from J, with 13 bases between. The CDR3 runs to 13 residues. Written as DNA, the CDR3 is TGTGCCAGCAAACCGGGGTGGGGCAATGAGCAGTTCTTC. This encodes CASKPGWGNEQFF.

A single count supports this clone. The V and J genes are TRBV30 and TRBJ1-1, with D unresolved. CDR1 and CDR2 (germline): GTSNPN, SVGIG (reference sequence). This CDR3 contains 12 residues. With 2 bases removed from V and 8 bases from J, the gap between germline ends came to 12 bases. CDR3 in amino acids: CAWSLSAGEAFF. In DNA, the CDR3 is TGTGCCTGGAGTCTTTCGGCGGGAGAAGCTTTCTTT.

This sequence joins TRBV5-1 and TRBJ2-1; weak D call: TRBD2 (5 bases). Germline CDR1 is SGHRS and CDR2 is YFSETQ. Trimming took 3 bases from V and 4 from J, leaving 17 bases between them. CDR3 size: 16 residues. For the CDR3, the DNA is TGCGCCAGCAGCTCCCTCGGGGTGGGTACTTACAATGAGCAGTTCTTC. As protein: CASSSLGVGTYNEQFF.

The chain recombines TRBV5-1 with TRBJ1-4, with D possibly being TRBD1 (6 bases). Trimming cost V 6 bases and J 6 bases, with 12 bases left between them. CDR3 length equals 13 residues. Germline assignment: CDR1 SGHRS and CDR2 YFSETQ. CDR3 in amino acids: CASILRGDEKLFF. The CDR3 region has the DNA TGCGCCAGCATTCTAAGGGGGGATGAAAAACTGTTTTTT.

The CDR3 DNA reads as TGTGCCAGCAGCGCTATGAACACTGAAGCTTTCTTT. It codes for CASSAMNTEAFF. The chain joins TRBV28 to TRBJ1-1, with D uncertain. Germline V lookup: CDR1 MDHEN, CDR2 SYDVKM. The CDR3 sequence is 12 residues long. Trimming shortened V by 6 bases and J by 0 bases, and 5 bases separated the two germline ends.

The rearrangement joins TRBV7-8 to TRBJ1-5; D may be TRBD1 (5 bases). This CDR3 region has 15 residues. CDR1 and CDR2 from the germline V gene are SGHVS and FQNEAQ. Trimming took 5 bases from V and 1 from J, leaving 12 bases between them. DNA for the CDR3: TGTGCCAGCAGCATCACTCAGGGAAGCAATCAGCCCCAGCATTTT. It yields the protein CASSITQGSNQPQHF.

The CDR3 nucleotides read TGTGCCAGCAGTTCGAATCTGGGTGGGGAGCTGTTTTTT. Amino acids: CASSSNLGGELFF. V is TRBV6-9 and J is TRBJ2-2, with D unclear. The germline CDR1 and CDR2 sequences are MNHGY and SVAAGI. The CDR3 runs 13 residues. The V and J ends lost 4 bases and 8 bases respectively, with 11 bases between them.

The chain recombines TRBV28 with TRBJ2-7; 8 nucleotides match TRBD1. Trimming removed 6 bases from V and 3 bases from J; junction bases left unmatched: 4. Looked up from germline, CDR1 is MDHEN and CDR2 is SYDVKM. This CDR3 region has 13 residues. The CDR3 nucleotides are TGTGCCAGCAGGAGGACAGGGAGCTACGAGCAGTACTTC. Amino acids: CASRRTGSYEQYF.

CDR3 in DNA: TGTGCCAGCACCGAGAGAAACACCATATATTTT. Translating gives CASTERNTIYF. V and J are TRBV27 and TRBJ1-3; D call uncertain. The CDR3 has 11 residues. The V end lost 7 bases, the J end lost 5 bases, and 6 bases lay between the germline ends. Germline CDR1 reads MNHEY; CDR2 reads SMNVEV (reference sequence).

The chain joins TRBV9 to TRBJ1-1; D unresolved. CDR1 and CDR2 from the germline V gene are SGDLS and YYNGEE. The CDR3 runs 14 residues. V dropped 4 bases and J dropped 1 base, with 11 bases sitting between them. CDR3 sequence: CASSSSPGNTEAFF. CDR3 nucleotide sequence: TGTGCCAGCAGCTCCAGCCCAGGGAACACTGAAGCTTTCTTT.

The chain couples TRBV28 to TRBJ2-1; TRBD2 matches at 10 bases. V was clipped by 6 bases and J by 9 bases; unmatched bases: 8. CDR3 size: 14 residues. Germline V gene data show CDR1 as MDHEN and CDR2 as SYDVKM. The DNA for the CDR3 is TGTGCCAGCAGCCCCCAGCTAGCGGGAGCTGAGCAGTTCTTC. Its translation: CASSPQLAGAEQFF.

This clone appeared a few times. The V call is TRBV27, the J call TRBJ1-1; no reliable D call. V gave up 7 bases and J gave up 2 bases, with 11 bases separating them. CDR1 is MNHEY, CDR2 SMNVEV, per germline (reference sequence). The CDR3 length is 13 residues. For the CDR3, the DNA is TGTGCCAGCACTGGCCTCCGAAACACTGAAGCTTTCTTT. Encoded protein: CASTGLRNTEAFF.

On this clone: This sample also contains other DNA sequences that code for the same CDR3. The chain is built from TRBV6-5 and TRBJ1-3; D uncertain. Germline CDR1 MNHEY, CDR2 SVGAGI. CDR3 length: 14 amino acids. V lost 2 bases to trimming and J lost 1 base, with 6 bases between them. The CDR3 protein is CASSYGGSGNTIYF. The CDR3, as DNA: TGTGCCAGCAGTTACGGTGGTTCTGGAAACACCATATATTTT.

CDR3 DNA: TGTGCCACCAGCAGAGATCCCCGGACAGGGGACACAGATACGCAGTATTTT. The encoded protein is CATSRDPRTGDTDTQYF. The chain links TRBV15 to TRBJ2-3; 9 bases are shared with TRBD1. This CDR3 has 17 amino acids. Per germline, CDR1 LNHNV and CDR2 YYDKDF (reference sequence). Trimming at V came to 0 bases and at J to 2 bases, leaving 6 bases not matched to a gene.

The rearrangement uses TRBV4-1 and TRBJ2-4, with D possibly TRBD2 on 6 matching bases. V shed 1 base and J shed 7 bases, with 14 bases lying between them. This CDR3 spans 15 amino acids. In germline, CDR1 is MGHRA, CDR2 YSYEKL. DNA for the CDR3: TGCGCCAGCAGCCAAGGTCCAGGGAGGAGGAACATTCAGTACTTC. This codes for CASSQGPGRRNIQYF.

The rearrangement uses TRBV6-1 and TRBJ2-1; the D is unclear. This CDR3 has 12 amino acids. Trimming shortened V by 2 bases and J by 6 bases, and 5 bases separated the two germline ends. Germline loops: CDR1 MNHNS, CDR2 SASEGT. CDR3 protein: CASSESSNEQFF. The CDR3 coding sequence is TGTGCCAGCAGTGAAAGCAGCAATGAGCAGTTCTTC.

This chain connects TRBV28 to TRBJ2-1, with 12 positions matching TRBD2. This CDR3 has 16 amino acids. Germline trimming cut 7 bases from V and 8 bases from J; bases unmatched to any gene: 12. Looked up from germline, CDR1 is MDHEN and CDR2 is SYDVKM. The DNA for the CDR3 is TGTGCCAGCACCCCCGGACTAGCGGGAACGTTGGATGAGCAGTTCTTC. It specifies CASTPGLAGTLDEQFF.